This is a list of T cell receptor beta chains from one sample in a study of shared clonotypes between healthy human individuals. Libraries were prepared by immunoSEQ multiplex PCR; TCRdb keeps only in-frame clonotypes and omits some of them. The sample includes millions of clones, about 94% of them seen just once. Input material: naive CD8+ T cells sorted from blood. The receptor source for this set is a man in his late teens or twenties in good health. CDR3s include the opening cysteine and the closing phenylalanine or tryptophan. A D gene is named only where the DNA matches it firmly. Size is stated for part of the rows, as once, few or many counts, or as a class when the clone is expanded.

D: TRBD2
J: TRBJ2-1
V: TRBV25-1
size: .
CDR3: CASSEAPLATDEQFF
DNA: TGTGCCAGCAGTGAAGCTCCACTAGCGACGGATGAGCAGTTCTTC

D: .
J: TRBJ2-7
V: TRBV29-1
size: .
CDR3: CSAEGQGYPYEQYF
DNA: TGCAGCGCCGAAGGGCAGGGGTACCCCTACGAGCAGTACTTC

D: .
J: TRBJ2-2
V: TRBV7-2
size: .
CDR3: CASSSGSLNTGELFF
DNA: TGTGCCAGCAGCTCCGGGAGTTTGAACACCGGGGAGCTGTTTTTT

D: .
J: TRBJ1-5
V: TRBV5-3
size: .
CDR3: CARSLERGAICNQPQHF
DNA: TGTGCCAGAAGCTTGGAACGGGGGGCGATCTGCAATCAGCCCCAGCATTTT

D: TRBD1
J: TRBJ2-7
V: TRBV5-4
size: .
CDR3: CASSPGTVYEQYF
DNA: TGTGCCAGCAGCCCCGGGACAGTATACGAGCAGTACTTC

D: .
J: TRBJ1-5
V: TRBV30
size: few
CDR3: CAWSPPGRDVNQPQHF
DNA: TGTGCCTGGAGTCCTCCCGGCAGGGACGTTAATCAGCCCCAGCATTTT

D: .
J: TRBJ1-1
V: TRBV19
size: .
CDR3: CASSVHMNTEAFF
DNA: TGTGCCAGTTCGGTACACATGAACACTGAAGCTTTCTTT

D: .
J: TRBJ2-1
V: TRBV5-1
size: .
CDR3: CASSLDLSSYNEQFF
DNA: TGCGCCAGCAGCTTGGACCTGTCCTCCTACAATGAGCAGTTCTTC

D: TRBD2
J: TRBJ2-2
V: TRBV4-1
size: .
CDR3: CASRLTGGNTGELFF
DNA: TGCGCCAGCAGACTGACGGGGGGGAACACCGGGGAGCTGTTTTTT

D: .
J: TRBJ2-7
V: TRBV28
size: few
CDR3: CATGLGHIDYEQYF
DNA: TGTGCCACCGGGTTGGGCCACATAGACTACGAGCAGTACTTC

D: .
J: TRBJ2-3
V: TRBV7-9
size: .
CDR3: CASSSPEAISTDTQYF
DNA: TGTGCCAGCAGCTCCCCTGAGGCTATAAGCACAGATACGCAGTATTTT

D: .
J: TRBJ1-2
V: TRBV4-2
size: .
CDR3: CASSQGGTPYGYTF
DNA: TGTGCCAGCAGCCAAGGGGGGACCCCCTATGGCTACACCTTC

D: TRBD2
J: TRBJ2-1
V: TRBV6-5
size: .
CDR3: CASSFPGTSNEQFF
DNA: TGTGCCAGCAGTTTCCCCGGGACTAGCAATGAGCAGTTCTTC

D: .
J: TRBJ2-7
V: TRBV7-9
size: .
CDR3: CASSLVFAEEQYF
DNA: TGTGCCAGCAGCTTAGTGTTCGCGGAAGAGCAGTACTTC

D: .
J: TRBJ1-6
V: TRBV5-6
size: .
CDR3: CASSLSGSPLHF
DNA: TGTGCCAGCAGCTTGTCGGGGTCACCCCTCCACTTT

D: .
J: TRBJ2-5
V: TRBV4-3
size: .
CDR3: CASSQDSSGLETQYF
DNA: TGCGCCAGCAGCCAAGATTCATCAGGTCTAGAGACCCAGTACTTC

D: TRBD1
J: TRBJ2-1
V: TRBV11-1
size: once
CDR3: CASSYNDRGTYNEQFF
DNA: TGTGCCAGCAGCTATAATGACAGGGGTACTTACAATGAGCAGTTCTTC

D: .
J: TRBJ1-1
V: TRBV7-9
size: .
CDR3: CASSSNLVVLMNTEAFF
DNA: TGTGCCAGCAGCTCCAATCTCGTCGTATTGATGAACACTGAAGCTTTCTTT

D: .
J: TRBJ1-6
V: TRBV6-1
size: .
CDR3: CASSELEPGWNSPLHF
DNA: TGTGCCAGCAGTGAACTTGAGCCGGGGTGGAATTCACCCCTCCACTTT

D: .
J: TRBJ1-2
V: TRBV7-2
size: .
CDR3: CASSQTGSDGYTF
DNA: TGTGCCAGCAGCCAAACAGGTTCGGATGGCTACACCTTC